This entry is about one T cell receptor beta chain. This record belongs to a study of blood T cell repertoires in COVID-19. Study overall: Acute-phase and convalescent COVID-19 samples originated in the United States, Italy and Spain. Sources were T cells, B-cell-depleted T cells, or PBMCs; the material itself was cDNA or gDNA.

V was shortened by 4 bases and J by 5 bases, with 14 bases between the two germline ends. Germline values: CDR1 LGHDT, CDR2 YNNKEL (reference sequence). This CDR3 has 15 residues. Study processing details: It was from reference gene primer amplification that nucleated cell counts were estimated. The method was immunoSEQ multiplex PCR; TCRdb's version includes in-frame clones alone and lacks a portion of them. The D gene and trimming were derived from the DNA, and the V and J assignments and clone size from that table. The sample lists a few hundred thousand clones; about 89% were seen once. This chain links TRBV3-1 (or the pseudogene TRBV3-2) with TRBJ2-2; D is perhaps TRBD2 (5 bases). The TCR originated in a man in his forties who had recovered from COVID-19. The sequenced material came from peripheral blood. This chain's CDR3 is CASSPLGEGTGELFF. CDR3 coding DNA: TGTGCCAGCAGCCCCTTAGGCGAGGGTACCGGGGAGCTGTTTTTT.